This passage covers 10 T cell receptor beta chains from one sample sequenced in a study of cytomegalovirus exposure and HLA in healthy donors. PCR employed 60 Vbeta and 13 Jbeta primers. Sequencing was performed with immunoSEQ multiplex PCR; in TCRdb, only in-frame clones are kept and a portion is missing. This sample has about 140,000 clones; just under 85% occur once, and the top ten carry roughly 1.9%. The sequenced material came from PBMCs. The source is a woman in her thirties or forties in good health and CMV-seronegative.

The V call is TRBV7-8, the J call TRBJ2-1; 8 bases are a match to TRBD2. This CDR3 comprises 16 residues. The junction had 7 bases not matched to a gene; V was cut back by 2 bases and J by 4 bases. Germline lookup yields CDR1 SGHVS and CDR2 FQNEAQ. Written as DNA, the CDR3 is TGTGCCAGCAGCTTAATGGCGGGAGGCTTTTACAATGAGCAGTTCTTC. Protein sequence: CASSLMAGGFYNEQFF.

This clone has a single count. This chain connects TRBV7-6 to TRBJ1-1, with D hard to call. The CDR3 loop spans 14 amino acids. Trimming shortened V by 1 base and J by 1 base, and 7 bases separated the two germline ends. Germline V lookup: CDR1 SGHVS, CDR2 FNYEAQ. The CDR3 sequence is CASSLDTWNTEAFF. In DNA form, the CDR3 reads TGTGCCAGCAGCTTAGACACATGGAACACTGAAGCTTTCTTT.

V and J are TRBV19 and TRBJ2-2, with 9 bases lining up with TRBD2. Looked up from germline, CDR1 is LNHDA and CDR2 is SQIVND (reference sequence). Trimming took 8 bases from V and 2 from J; bases not matched to a gene: 3. This CDR3 is 14 amino acids long. The CDR3 is CASRLAANTGELFF. The CDR3 DNA reads as TGTGCCAGTCGACTAGCGGCCAACACCGGGGAGCTGTTTTTT.

The chain recombines TRBV5-1 with TRBJ2-3; 7 bases are a match to TRBD1. This CDR3 has 14 amino acids. The germline V gene encodes CDR1 SGHRS and CDR2 YFSETQ. V was pared by 5 bases and J by 5 bases, with 8 bases of the junction left unmatched. CDR3 in DNA: TGCGCCAGCAGTGAAGGGGGCCTGAGAGATACGCAGTATTTT. Its translation: CASSEGGLRDTQYF.

The chain employs TRBV9 and TRBJ2-2; TRBD2 might be the D (5 bases). The CDR3 has 14 amino acids. V lost 1 base to trimming and J lost 7 bases, with 11 bases between them. Germline CDR1 and CDR2: SGDLS and YYNGEE. The CDR3 region has the DNA TGTGCCAGCAGCGTATTTGAGGGTGGCGGGGAGCTGTTTTTT. Translated, it gives CASSVFEGGGELFF.

The chain is built from TRBV15 and TRBJ2-2, with 9 bases aligning to TRBD2. The V segment lost 9 bases and the J segment 7 bases; nucleotides outside the gene matches: 12. This CDR3 region has 15 residues. Germline loops: CDR1 LNHNV, CDR2 YYDKDF (reference sequence). This chain's CDR3 is CATRAGGIGNGELFF. As DNA, the CDR3 is TGTGCCACTAGAGCGGGAGGAATTGGGAACGGGGAGCTGTTTTTT.

In this sample, this clone turned up a few times. The chain links TRBV19 to TRBJ2-5, with 13 bases matching TRBD2. CDR3 length: 14 residues. Germline CDR1 reads LNHDA; CDR2 reads SQIVND (reference sequence). Trimming at V came to 8 bases and at J to 9 bases, leaving 9 bases not matched to a gene. The CDR3 loop is CASGKTSGRLAQYF. The CDR3 coding sequence is TGTGCCAGTGGGAAGACTAGCGGGAGGCTGGCCCAGTACTTC. The entire variable domain, with the rest obtained from reference TRBV19 and TRBJ2-5, is as follows: DGGITQSPKYLFRKEGQNVTLSCEQNLNHDAMYWYRQDPGQGLRLIYYSQIVNDFQKGDIAEGYSVSREKKESFPLTVTSAQKNPTAFYLCASGKTSGRLAQYFGPGTRLLVL.

The rearrangement links TRBV5-1 to TRBJ1-1; 8 bases align to TRBD1. This CDR3 has 15 amino acids. The germline gives CDR1 SGHRS, CDR2 YFSETQ. After removal of 3 bases from V and 4 bases from J, the junction contained 8 bases not matched to a gene. CDR3 nucleotides: TGCGCCAGCAGCTGGGGACAGGAATGGGTCACTGAAGCTTTCTTT. Its protein product is CASSWGQEWVTEAFF.

Concerning this clone: A junction boundary mismatches the germline segment, possibly from a read error. The V call is TRBV7-9, the J call TRBJ2-5; 10 bases are shared with TRBD2. This CDR3 contains 15 residues. In germline, CDR1 is SEHNR, CDR2 FQNEAQ (reference sequence). DNA of the CDR3: TGTGCCAGCAGCCTGGGACTAGCGAACGTAGAGGCCCAGTACTTC. The encoded protein is CASSLGLANVEAQYF.

This clone was detected only a few times. The rearrangement uses TRBV28 and TRBJ2-7; TRBD2 aligns across 12 bases. This CDR3 contains 15 residues. Per the germline V gene, CDR1 is MDHEN and CDR2 is SYDVKM. Trimming cost V 8 bases and J 3 bases; bases outside gene matches: 8. This chain's CDR3 is CASGPQGLAGYEQYF. The CDR3 DNA sequence: TGTGCCAGCGGACCACAGGGACTAGCGGGCTACGAGCAGTACTTC.